This TCR beta chain was recovered during a study of monozygotic twins with inflammatory bowel disease (dated by TCRdb to the late 2010s). Concerning the study at large: In total, approximately 30 monozygotic twin pairs made up the full study: 19 Danish pairs, all IBD-discordant, plus nine German pairs, of which four were IBD-concordant and five were IBD-discordant. Disease-associated traits were sought mainly through comparisons between IBD patients and their genetically identical healthy co-twins within discordant pairs. Each individual had, on average, about 151 000 unique TCRalpha sequences and 181 000 unique TCRbeta sequences available for analysis.

Via the germline V gene (reference sequence), CDR1 is LNHDA and CDR2 SQIVND. There are 14 amino acids in the CDR3, from cysteine to phenylalanine inclusive. No DNA accompanies this entry. Note on this clonotype: The target of this receptor is not known.

On the study overall, not on this receptor specifically: Distinction between different T cell subtypes could not be achieved in the analysis. No single strong signal or clonotype linked to IBD turned up in the results, so the idea that one exists was not supported. Measured by the inverse Simpson index, TCRbeta repertoire diversity was lower in IBD patients than in their healthy co-twins. Fewer clonotypes were shared with other individuals by IBD patients than by healthy twins, most markedly in patients showing signs of disease activity. Concordant and discordant twins showed no difference in repertoire similarity, possibly because of limited statistical power. Because patients received different immunosuppressive treatments, the repertoires may have picked up extra background noise and variability between individuals.

Libraries were made using 5' RACE. Each TCR library was prepared from 3,500 to 4,500 ng of total RNA. For each sample, cDNA was synthesized in eight separate reactions using SMARTScribe reverse transcriptase. During cDNA synthesis, unique molecular identifiers containing a 6-nucleotide sample barcode were introduced by template switching. TCRalpha and TCRbeta cDNA was amplified in two nested PCRs of about 17 and 10 cycles, and bead purification was carried out after each PCR. Before amplification, the cDNA was treated with uracil DNA-glycosylase and purified using the QIAquick PCR purification kit. In the second PCR, Illumina TruSeq-compatible adapters and sample-specific barcodes were added. Library quality and concentration were assessed using TapeStation and Qubit, and about 4.7 ng of each library was pooled. Pooled libraries were sequenced on an Illumina HiSeq2500 single-index Rapid Run with 2 x 100 bp reads and custom sequencing primers. The authors processed their data as follows. MiGEC version 1.2.6 was used for UMI-based consensus assembly, which corrected PCR and sequencing errors. MiXCR version 2.1.1 was used to carry out V(D)J alignment, clonotype assembly and CDR3 extraction. Normalisation of gene usage, clonotype sharing and MAIT/NKT TCR abundance was achieved by analysing the top 1000, 10 000 and 20 000 clonotypes per sample. Diversity was computed as the inverse Simpson index with the vegan R package after downsampling to 27 000 UMIs. Paired Mann-Whitney U tests on discordant twin pairs were used, with Benjamini-Hochberg multiple-testing correction. Reprocessed by TCRdb, the reads give a single entry per CDR3 protein sequence, without DNA. TCRdb's processing, not the authors', yielded these V and J calls. The record for this sample contains about 380,000 distinct CDR3 sequences. 2.6% of the sample goes to the ten largest clones.

An approximately 2.5 ml peripheral blood sample was drawn into PAXgene tubes per donor and stored at -80°C. Without T cell sorting, total RNA was isolated from whole blood using the PAXgene blood miRNA kit on an automated QIAcube. Peripheral blood from monozygotic twin pairs who were concordant or discordant for inflammatory bowel disease underwent deep TCRalpha and TCRbeta repertoire profiling using unique molecular barcoding. For every twin pair, smoking habits were documented, and each individual was categorised as a current, former or never smoker. The sequenced sample was blood. The chain is encoded by TRBV19 joined to TRBJ1-2; the D call from TCRdb, TRBD1, cannot be confirmed without DNA. The receptor was derived from a human donor with ulcerative colitis or Crohn's disease, or a healthy co-twin of an affected twin (not recorded which). The CDR3 reads CASSRTGGNSGYTF.